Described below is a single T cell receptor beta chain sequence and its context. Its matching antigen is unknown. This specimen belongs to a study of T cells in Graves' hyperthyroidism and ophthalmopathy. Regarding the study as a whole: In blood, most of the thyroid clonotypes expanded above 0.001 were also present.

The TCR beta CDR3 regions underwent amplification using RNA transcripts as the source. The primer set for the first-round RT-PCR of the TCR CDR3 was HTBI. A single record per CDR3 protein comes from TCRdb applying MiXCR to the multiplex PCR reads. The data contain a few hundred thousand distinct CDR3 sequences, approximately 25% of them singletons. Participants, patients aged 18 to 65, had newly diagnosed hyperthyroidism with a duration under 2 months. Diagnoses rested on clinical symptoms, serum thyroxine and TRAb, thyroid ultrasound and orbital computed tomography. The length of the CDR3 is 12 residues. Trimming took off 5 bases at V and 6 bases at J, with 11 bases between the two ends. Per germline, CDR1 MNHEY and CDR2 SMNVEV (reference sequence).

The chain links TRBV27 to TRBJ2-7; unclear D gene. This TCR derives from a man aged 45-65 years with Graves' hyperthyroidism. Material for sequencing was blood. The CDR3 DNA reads TGTGCCAGCAGTGATTCCCCCGGCGAGCAGTACTTC. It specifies CASSDSPGEQYF.